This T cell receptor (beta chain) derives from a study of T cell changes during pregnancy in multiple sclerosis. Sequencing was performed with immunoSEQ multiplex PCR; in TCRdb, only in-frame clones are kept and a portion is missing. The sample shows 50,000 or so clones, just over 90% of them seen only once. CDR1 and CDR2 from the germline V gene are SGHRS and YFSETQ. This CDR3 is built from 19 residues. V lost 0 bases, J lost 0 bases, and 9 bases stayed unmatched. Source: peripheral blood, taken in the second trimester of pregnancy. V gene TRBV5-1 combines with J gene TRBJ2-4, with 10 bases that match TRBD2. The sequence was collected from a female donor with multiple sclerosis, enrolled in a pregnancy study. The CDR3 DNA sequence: TGCGCCAGCAGCTTGGGTCTAGCGGGAGTACATGGAGCCAAAAACATTCAGTACTTC. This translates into CASSLGLAGVHGAKNIQYF.